Each of the 24 T cell receptor beta chains below was sequenced from the same sample in a study of T cell responses to AZD1222 COVID-19 vaccine. Libraries were prepared by immunoSEQ multiplex PCR; TCRdb keeps only in-frame clonotypes and omits some of them. Of roughly 140,000 clones in the sample, almost 90% are singletons; the top ten hold approximately 1.8%. Sequenced material: peripheral blood, taken 28 days after the second AZD1222 dose. The receptors derive from an adult who received the AZD1222 COVID-19 vaccine.

The V call is TRBV5-8, the J call TRBJ2-7, with a weak D call TRBD1 (6 bases). Germline V CDR1 and CDR2: SGHTS, YDEGEE. V was clipped by 2 bases and J by 0 bases, with 12 bases between them. The CDR3 is 15 residues long. The CDR3 coding sequence is TGTGCCAGCAGCTTCCGGACAGTGACCTCCTACGAGCAGTACTTC. Translating gives CASSFRTVTSYEQYF.

The V call is TRBV10-1, the J call TRBJ2-1; 8 bases agree with TRBD1. The V and J ends lost 3 bases and 4 bases, in that order; junction bases with no gene match: 8. CDR3 size: 16 residues. The germline gives CDR1 WNHNN, CDR2 SYGVQD (reference sequence). CDR3 nucleotide sequence: TGCGCCAGCAGTGAACAAACCAGGGGGCAGTACAATGAGCAGTTCTTC. Its protein product is CASSEQTRGQYNEQFF.

This chain links TRBV6-1 with TRBJ2-7; D may match TRBD1 or TRBD2 (5 bases each). Germline lookup yields CDR1 MNHNS and CDR2 SASEGT. The CDR3 is made up of 14 amino acids. Trimming took 1 base from V and 0 from J, leaving 7 bases between them. The CDR3 DNA reads TGTGCCAGCAGTGAAGGGGGGAGCTCCTACGAGCAGTACGTC. Its translation: CASSEGGSSYEQYV.

The rearrangement links TRBV27 to TRBJ2-2, with D maybe TRBD2 (5 bases). CDR1 and CDR2 (germline): MNHEY, SMNVEV (reference sequence). The V end was cut by 3 bases, the J end by 0 bases, with 14 bases between. The CDR3 runs 17 residues. The CDR3 spells CASSFTPGSSNTGELFF. In nucleotides, the CDR3 is TGTGCCAGCAGTTTTACTCCGGGGTCCTCGAACACCGGGGAGCTGTTTTTT.

This chain uses TRBV7-9 with TRBJ2-1; 7 bases align to TRBD2. The CDR3 is 15 amino acids. CDR1 is SEHNR and CDR2 is FQNEAQ in the germline V gene (reference sequence). V dropped 5 bases and J dropped 5; count of bases not matched to a gene: 9. In nucleotides, the CDR3 is TGTGCCAGCAGCCGAGCGGGGCCGATCAACAATGAGCAGTTCTTC. Amino acids: CASSRAGPINNEQFF.

J is TRBJ2-1 and V is TRBV11-1; 9 bases are a match to TRBD2. The CDR3 sequence is 15 residues long. The V gene end was trimmed by 2 bases and the J gene end by 7 bases; junction bases not matched to a gene: 6. Per germline, CDR1 SGHAT and CDR2 FQDESV (reference sequence). CDR3 DNA sequence: TGTGCCAGCAGCTTACGGGCTAGCGGGACAAATGAGCAGTTCTTC. Protein product: CASSLRASGTNEQFF.

V is TRBV6-2 or TRBV6-3 and J is TRBJ2-7; 8 bases match TRBD2. CDR1 and CDR2 from the germline V gene are MNHEY and SVGEGT. The CDR3 is 18 amino acids. V trimming: 5 bases; J trimming: 3 bases; junction bases outside the gene matches: 18. The CDR3 sequence: CASSPTSGRFAGDYEQYF. CDR3 in DNA: TGTGCCAGCAGTCCCACTAGCGGCCGCTTTGCAGGGGACTACGAGCAGTACTTC.

The chain carries TRBV6-5 and TRBJ2-1; 10 nucleotides align to TRBD2. The trim removed 5 bases at V and 2 bases at J, leaving 3 bases unmatched. This CDR3 contains 15 residues. Germline CDR1 reads MNHEY; CDR2 reads SVGAGI. In DNA form, the CDR3 reads TGTGCCAGCAGTAACAGCGGGGGGGCCTACAATGAGCAGTTCTTC. This codes for CASSNSGGAYNEQFF.

This rearrangement joins TRBV12-3 or TRBV12-4 to TRBJ2-3; no clear D gene. V lost 4 bases and J 3 bases, leaving 5 bases between the germline ends. This CDR3 is 12 amino acids long. CDR3 sequence: CASSSSTDTQYF. The CDR3 coding sequence is TGTGCCAGCAGTTCATCTACAGATACGCAGTATTTT.

The V call is TRBV18, the J call TRBJ1-3; 8 nucleotides align to TRBD1. The junction had 4 bases not matched to a gene; V was cut back by 0 bases and J by 3 bases. This CDR3 spans 16 amino acids. Germline V gene lookup returns CDR1 KGHSH and CDR2 LQKENI. CDR3 DNA: TGTGCCAGCTCACCACCCGCGACAGGGGTTGGAAACACCATATATTTT. This sequence encodes CASSPPATGVGNTIYF.

The chain employs TRBV9 and TRBJ2-7; 11 nucleotides agree with TRBD2. Germline CDR1 SGDLS, CDR2 YYNGEE. CDR3 length: 16 amino acids. Germline trimming cut 3 bases from V and 3 bases from J; bases unmatched to any gene: 8. CDR3 nucleotides: TGTGCCAGCAGCGCCTTCCCGGGACTAGCGGTCTACGAGCAGTACTTC. Translation: CASSAFPGLAVYEQYF.

This clone came up once. This chain links TRBV6-2 or TRBV6-3 with TRBJ2-7, with TRBD2 identical over 7 bases. Per the germline V gene, CDR1 is MNHEY and CDR2 is SVGEGT. V lost 4 bases and J lost 3; bases outside the gene matches: 6. CDR3 length: 14 residues. The CDR3 region has the DNA TGTGCCAGCAGTTCGACTAGCAGCATCTACGAGCAGTACGTC. Translation: CASSSTSSIYEQYV.

V usage is TRBV18 and J usage is TRBJ1-1; TRBD1 is a possible D gene (5 bases). The V and J ends lost 3 bases and 4 bases respectively, with 15 bases between them. The V gene's germline CDR1 is KGHSH and CDR2 LQKENI. The CDR3 loop spans 15 amino acids. The DNA of the CDR3 is TGTGCCAGCTCACCTCAAACAGGTCTGGGCACTGAAGCTTTCTTT. Residues: CASSPQTGLGTEAFF. Variable domain in full (rest from reference TRBV18 and TRBJ1-1): NAGVMQNPRHLVRRRGQEARLRCSPMKGHSHVYWYRQLPEEGLKFMVYLQKENIIDESGMPKERFSAEFPKEGPSILRIQQVVRGDSAAYFCASSPQTGLGTEAFFGQGTRLTVV.

J is TRBJ1-6 and V is TRBV30, with D hard to call. Trimming cost V 0 bases and J 17 bases, with 14 bases left between them. The CDR3 consists of 12 residues. The germline CDR1 and CDR2 sequences are GTSNPN and SVGIG (reference sequence). CDR3 region: CAWSVGRFAVHF. The DNA for the CDR3 is TGTGCCTGGAGTGTAGGCCGTTTCGCTGTCCACTTT.

This clone was recorded once. V is TRBV6-2 or TRBV6-3 and J is TRBJ2-3; D perhaps matches TRBD2 (6 bases). V lost 0 bases to trimming and J lost 2 bases, with 12 bases between them. Germline V gene data show CDR1 as MNHEY and CDR2 as SVGEGT. The CDR3 has 16 amino acids. The CDR3 DNA is TGTGCCAGCAGTTACTCGGGGGACTTGCCCACAGATACGCAGTATTTT. This gives the protein CASSYSGDLPTDTQYF.

The rearrangement joins TRBV10-3 to TRBJ2-3; no definite D call. V dropped 5 bases and J dropped 0 bases, with 3 bases sitting between them. CDR3 length: 12 residues. CDR1 is ENHRY, CDR2 SYGVKD, per germline. CDR3 loop: CAISTSTDTQYF. CDR3 coding DNA: TGTGCCATCAGTACTAGCACAGATACGCAGTATTTT.

The chain has TRBV28 and TRBJ1-2, with TRBD1 identical over 9 bases. The CDR3 is 16 residues long. Germline CDR1 MDHEN, CDR2 SYDVKM. V lost 3 bases, J lost 6 bases, and 11 bases stayed unmatched. CDR3 sequence reads: CASSFFLQGATNGYTF. CDR3 sequence (DNA): TGTGCCAGCAGTTTTTTTTTACAGGGGGCCACTAATGGCTACACCTTC.

The chain has TRBV7-9 and TRBJ1-1; TRBD1 agrees at 9 bases. This CDR3 has 15 amino acids. The ends lost 5 bases at V and 5 bases at J; junction bases unmatched: 9. Germline V gene sequence: CDR1 SEHNR, CDR2 FQNEAQ (reference sequence). DNA for the CDR3: TGTGCCAGCAGCCGTCTGCGGACAGGGGTGACTGAAGCTTTCTTT. It is translated as CASSRLRTGVTEAFF.

The V call is TRBV6-2 or TRBV6-3, the J call TRBJ1-5; D may be TRBD1 (5 bases). The CDR3 loop spans 18 amino acids. V was shortened by 5 bases and J by 2 bases, with 22 bases between the two germline ends. Germline lookup yields CDR1 MNHEY and CDR2 SVGEGT. CDR3 residues: CASSTGQVTLMGNQPQHF. Here the CDR3 DNA reads TGTGCCAGCAGTACTGGACAAGTAACGTTGATGGGCAATCAGCCCCAGCATTTT.

V is TRBV11-3 and J is TRBJ1-5; D remains ambiguous. The CDR3 covers 13 residues. Trimming cost V 5 bases and J 4 bases, with 9 bases left between them. Germline CDR1 reads SGHNT; CDR2 reads YENEEA. CDR3 nucleotides: TGTGCCAGCAGCAGGGAGCGGAATCAGCCCCAGCATTTT. Encoded protein: CASSRERNQPQHF.

This clone showed up just a few times. This chain connects TRBV19 to TRBJ1-5, with 8 bases that match TRBD1. Looked up from germline, CDR1 is LNHDA and CDR2 is SQIVND (reference sequence). J gave up 7 bases and V 1 base, and 21 bases lay outside the gene matches. CDR3 length: 20 amino acids. CDR3 residues: CASSIGEGRGLWATGQPQHF. The CDR3 nucleotides read TGTGCCAGTAGTATAGGGGAAGGCAGGGGGCTTTGGGCGACCGGGCAGCCCCAGCATTTT. The entire variable domain, with the rest obtained from reference TRBV19 and TRBJ1-5, is as follows: DGGITQSPKYLFRKEGQNVTLSCEQNLNHDAMYWYRQDPGQGLRLIYYSQIVNDFQKGDIAEGYSVSREKKESFPLTVTSAQKNPTAFYLCASSIGEGRGLWATGQPQHFGDGTRLSIL.

The V and J genes are TRBV30 and TRBJ1-5; D might be TRBD1 (5 bases). Germline CDR1 reads GTSNPN; CDR2 reads SVGIG (reference sequence). Trimming stripped 0 bases from V and 9 bases from J, with 12 bases between. The CDR3 length is 13 residues. The CDR3 DNA reads as TGTGCCTGGAGTGTGGGACCAGTCATGCCCCAGCATTTT. Translated: CAWSVGPVMPQHF.

The chain recombines TRBV12-3 or TRBV12-4 with TRBJ2-3; D remains ambiguous. Trimming took off 7 bases at V and 5 bases at J, with 13 bases between the two ends. The length of the CDR3 is 13 residues. CDR3 sequence reads: CASTPRVQDTQYF. Written as DNA, the CDR3 is TGTGCCAGCACCCCTCGGGTTCAAGATACGCAGTATTTT.

The rearrangement joins TRBV6-5 to TRBJ1-4; D remains unclear. Germline V gene sequence: CDR1 MNHEY, CDR2 SVGAGI. This CDR3 contains 15 residues. V dropped 6 bases and J dropped 2 bases, with 13 bases sitting between them. CDR3 coding DNA: TGTGCCAGCAGGGTTTCTCCGATGACTAATGAAAAACTGTTTTTT. Encoded protein: CASRVSPMTNEKLFF.